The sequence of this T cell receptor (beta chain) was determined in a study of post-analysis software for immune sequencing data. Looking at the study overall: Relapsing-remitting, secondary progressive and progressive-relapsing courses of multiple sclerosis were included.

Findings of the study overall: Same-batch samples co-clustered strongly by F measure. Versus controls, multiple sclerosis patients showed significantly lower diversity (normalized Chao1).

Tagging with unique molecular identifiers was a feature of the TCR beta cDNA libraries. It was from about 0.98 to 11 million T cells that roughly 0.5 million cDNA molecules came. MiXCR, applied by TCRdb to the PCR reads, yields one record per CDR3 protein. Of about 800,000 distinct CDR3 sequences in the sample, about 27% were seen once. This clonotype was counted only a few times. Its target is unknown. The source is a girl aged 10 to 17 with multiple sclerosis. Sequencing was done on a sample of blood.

As DNA, the CDR3 is TGTGCCAGCAGCGGGACAGGGGTAGGCTATGGCTACACCTTC. The encoded protein is CASSGTGVGYGYTF. V gene TRBV9 combines with J gene TRBJ1-2, with 9 nucleotides matching TRBD1. The CDR3 extends over 14 amino acids. Germline values: CDR1 SGDLS, CDR2 YYNGEE. Germline trimming cut 3 bases from V and 4 bases from J; bases unmatched to any gene: 4.